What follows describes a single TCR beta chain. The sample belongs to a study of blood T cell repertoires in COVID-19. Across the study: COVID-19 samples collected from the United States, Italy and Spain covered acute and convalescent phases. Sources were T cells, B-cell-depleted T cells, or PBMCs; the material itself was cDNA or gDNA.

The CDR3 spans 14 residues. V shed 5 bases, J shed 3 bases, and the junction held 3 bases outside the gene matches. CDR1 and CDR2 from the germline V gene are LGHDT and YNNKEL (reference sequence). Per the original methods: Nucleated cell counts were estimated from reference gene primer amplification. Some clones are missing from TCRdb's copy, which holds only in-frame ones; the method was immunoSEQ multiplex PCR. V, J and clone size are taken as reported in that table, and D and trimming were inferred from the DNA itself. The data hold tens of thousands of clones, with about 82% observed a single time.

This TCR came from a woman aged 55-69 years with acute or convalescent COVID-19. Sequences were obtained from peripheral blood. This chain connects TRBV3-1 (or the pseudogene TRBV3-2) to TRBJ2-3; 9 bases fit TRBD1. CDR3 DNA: TGTGCCAGCAGCGAGGGACAGGGTACAGATACGCAGTATTTT. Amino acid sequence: CASSEGQGTDTQYF.